These 32 T cell receptor beta chains came from one sample sequenced in a study of T cells after yellow fever vaccination. TCRdb ran MiXCR on the 5' RACE reads and lists one entry per CDR3 protein. Of about 340,000 distinct CDR3 sequences listed, roughly an eighth were seen once; the top ten hold approximately 3.4%. This sample comprised CD4+ T cells sorted from PBMCs, obtained 15 days after the yellow fever booster vaccination. The source is a man younger than 30 who received the YFV17D yellow fever vaccine.

This clonotype was counted between two and nine times. The chain links TRBV10-3 to TRBJ2-6, with 7 positions matching TRBD1. Germline lookup yields CDR1 ENHRY and CDR2 SYGVKD. Losses at the gene ends were 8 bases for V and 0 bases for J; bases not matched to a gene: 4. The CDR3 consists of 15 residues. The CDR3 protein is CAIQGQLSGANVLTF. For the CDR3, the DNA is TGTGCCATCCAGGGACAGCTCTCTGGGGCCAACGTCCTGACTTTC.

The table lists this clonotype with a few counts. J is TRBJ2-5 and V is TRBV4-2, with TRBD2 identical over 14 bases. Looked up from germline, CDR1 is LGHNA and CDR2 is YNFKEQ. The CDR3 consists of 17 residues. V lost 1 base and J lost 1; bases outside the gene matches: 2. CDR3 region: CASSQGLAGGSQETQYF. The CDR3 region has the DNA TGTGCCAGCAGCCAAGGACTAGCGGGGGGGTCCCAAGAGACCCAGTACTTC.

This clonotype has more than one count but fewer than ten. The chain has TRBV6-1 and TRBJ2-3; D call uncertain. V was cut by 3 bases and J by 8 bases, with 12 bases left in between. The V gene's germline CDR1 is MNHNS and CDR2 SASEGT. This CDR3 has 13 amino acids. CDR3 sequence (DNA): TGTGCCAGCAGTGATACAAGGCAGGTTACGCAGTATTTT. Its translation: CASSDTRQVTQYF.

The chain has TRBV29-1 and TRBJ1-2, with TRBD1 matching over 7 bases. Germline trimming cut 5 bases from V and 4 bases from J; bases unmatched to any gene: 13. The CDR3 spans 15 residues. The germline V gene encodes CDR1 SQVTM and CDR2 ANQGSEA. The CDR3 DNA is TGCAGCGTTCTAAAGTTGACAGGGACTTCCTATGGCTACACCTTC. As protein: CSVLKLTGTSYGYTF.

This clonotype was counted only a few times. The chain combines TRBV4-1 with TRBJ2-3; 9 positions agree with TRBD2. V was clipped by 1 base and J by 6 bases; unmatched bases: 5. CDR1 and CDR2 from the germline V gene are MGHRA and YSYEKL. The CDR3 is 15 residues long. The CDR3 DNA sequence: TGCGCCAGCAGCCAAGTCGGGACTAGCTTTGATACGCAGTATTTT. Protein: CASSQVGTSFDTQYF.

The J gene is TRBJ1-2, the V gene TRBV2; possible D gene TRBD1, 6 bases. Trimming took off 6 bases at V and 2 bases at J, with 13 bases between the two ends. This CDR3 comprises 14 residues. Germline V gene data show CDR1 as SNHLY and CDR2 as FYNNEI. The CDR3 nucleotides read TGTGCCAGCAGGATCTTTACAGGGAACTATGGCTACACCTTC. It specifies CASRIFTGNYGYTF.

There are many counts of this clonotype. The V call is TRBV3-1, the J call TRBJ2-1; D call uncertain. Between the trimmed V and J ends, which lost 3 bases and 9 bases, there was a span of 9 bases. CDR3 size: 12 residues. CDR1 is LGHDT, CDR2 YNNKEL, per germline (reference sequence). This CDR3 is CASSHIVGEQFF. CDR3 in DNA: TGTGCCAGCAGCCATATCGTCGGTGAGCAGTTCTTC.

This clonotype was seen more than once but under ten times. The chain uses TRBV28 and TRBJ1-1; D uncertain. The CDR3 length is 14 residues. V dropped 5 bases and J dropped 4 bases, with 14 bases sitting between them. CDR1 is MDHEN, CDR2 SYDVKM, per germline. The CDR3 reads CASSPTLSGTEAFF. For the CDR3, the DNA is TGTGCCAGCAGTCCGACCCTAAGCGGCACTGAAGCTTTCTTT. Supplemented by reference TRBV28 and TRBJ1-1, the full variable domain reads DVKVTQSSRYLVKRTGEKVFLECVQDMDHENMFWYRQDPGLGLRLIYFSYDVKMKEKGDIPEGYSVSREKKERFSLILESASTNQTSMYLCASSPTLSGTEAFFGQGTRLTVV.

This clonotype was recorded many times. The rearrangement joins TRBV20-1 to TRBJ2-3, with 8 bases that match TRBD2. The CDR3 loop spans 15 amino acids. V lost 6 bases, J lost 4 bases, and 12 bases stayed unmatched. CDR1 and CDR2 from the germline V gene are DFQATT and SNEGSKA (reference sequence). The CDR3 region has the DNA TGCAGTGCCGACTACGGGGGGGCCGCAGCAGATACGCAGTATTTT. Translated, it gives CSADYGGAAADTQYF.

The chain uses TRBV5-1 and TRBJ2-5; 10 bases are shared with TRBD1. Germline CDR1 SGHRS, CDR2 YFSETQ. The CDR3 sequence is 15 residues long. V trimming: 0 bases; J trimming: 3 bases; junction bases outside the gene matches: 2. CDR3 in DNA: TGCGCCAGCAGCTTGGGGGGGACAGGGGAAGAGACCCAGTACTTC. It yields the protein CASSLGGTGEETQYF.

The V call is TRBV18, the J call TRBJ1-6; 8 positions agree with TRBD1. V dropped 3 bases and J dropped 5; count of bases not matched to a gene: 6. Germline CDR1 reads KGHSH; CDR2 reads LQKENI. This CDR3 spans 16 amino acids. The CDR3 DNA sequence: TGTGCCAGCTCACCTCAGGGGACAGGCAATAATTCACCCCTCCACTTT. Amino acid sequence: CASSPQGTGNNSPLHF.

This clonotype came up a few times. The chain carries TRBV12-3 or TRBV12-4 and TRBJ2-3; D gene unclear. V lost 4 bases to trimming and J lost 4 bases, with 12 bases between them. The CDR3 sequence is 14 residues long. CDR3 region: CASSSSGLADTQYF. For the CDR3, the DNA is TGTGCCAGCAGTTCGAGTGGCTTGGCAGATACGCAGTATTTT.

This chain uses TRBV20-1 with TRBJ2-7; 11 bases line up with TRBD2. From germline, CDR1 is DFQATT and CDR2 SNEGSKA (reference sequence). V trimming: 1 base; J trimming: 7 bases; junction bases outside the gene matches: 12. The CDR3 spans 16 residues. The CDR3 sequence: CSARAGGSGGGWEQYF. In nucleotides, the CDR3 is TGCAGTGCTAGAGCCGGAGGTAGCGGGGGGGGCTGGGAGCAGTACTTC.

This chain uses TRBV9 with TRBJ1-3; D is possibly TRBD1 (6 bases). Trimming shortened V by 3 bases and J by 2 bases, and 12 bases separated the two germline ends. This CDR3 is 15 amino acids long. Per germline, CDR1 SGDLS and CDR2 YYNGEE. The CDR3 loop reads CASSGFRGAGNTIYF. The CDR3 nucleotides are TGTGCCAGCAGCGGATTCAGGGGAGCTGGAAACACCATATATTTT.

The chain is built from TRBV5-1 and TRBJ1-1; D not resolved. The V gene lost 1 base and the J gene lost 1 base, with 8 bases spanning the gap. Germline V CDR1 and CDR2: SGHRS, YFSETQ. The CDR3 covers 14 residues. The CDR3 region is CASSLRRRNTEAFF. In nucleotides, the CDR3 is TGCGCCAGCAGCTTGCGGCGGAGGAACACTGAAGCTTTCTTT. The full variable domain, completed using reference TRBV5-1 and TRBJ1-1, is KAGVTQTPRYLIKTRGQQVTLSCSPISGHRSVSWYQQTPGQGLQFLFEYFSETQRNKGNFPGRFSGRQFSNSRSEMNVSTLELGDSALYLCASSLRRRNTEAFFGQGTRLTVV.

This chain links TRBV30 with TRBJ2-3; no reliable D call. CDR1 is GTSNPN and CDR2 is SVGIG in the germline V gene (reference sequence). This CDR3 contains 13 residues. Trimming pared 0 bases from V and 6 bases from J, leaving 10 bases between. The CDR3 DNA sequence: TGTGCCTGGAGTGTCGGAGCCGGGGATACGCAGTATTTT. It specifies CAWSVGAGDTQYF.

The table lists this clonotype with a few counts. The chain links TRBV7-2 to TRBJ1-3, with TRBD1 matching over 8 bases. J gave up 5 bases and V 5 bases, and 5 bases lay outside the gene matches. The V gene's germline CDR1 is SGHTA and CDR2 FQGNSA. CDR3 size: 14 residues. The CDR3 DNA reads as TGTGCCAGCAGCCAAAGACAGGGGCGAAACACCATATATTTT. Translation: CASSQRQGRNTIYF.

This clonotype was counted ten times or more. V usage is TRBV6-6 and J usage is TRBJ2-7; tentatively, D is TRBD1 (6 bases). Trimming removed 0 bases at V and 2 bases at J, with 11 bases between. Germline lookup yields CDR1 MNHNY and CDR2 SVGAGI (reference sequence). CDR3 length equals 15 residues. CDR3: CASSYSRTAAYEQYF. CDR3 nucleotides: TGTGCCAGCAGTTACTCGAGGACAGCGGCCTACGAGCAGTACTTC.

The V gene is TRBV3-1, the J gene TRBJ1-2; 7 nucleotides match TRBD1. Germline assignment: CDR1 LGHDT and CDR2 YNNKEL (reference sequence). After removal of 3 bases from V and 3 bases from J, the junction contained 10 bases not matched to a gene. CDR3 length: 16 residues. Here the CDR3 DNA reads TGTGCCAGCAGCCAGTCCACAGGGGTACCGGACTATGGCTACACCTTC. Its protein is CASSQSTGVPDYGYTF.

In this sample, this clonotype turned up a few times. The gene calls are TRBV4-2 and TRBJ1-1, with 8 bases fitting TRBD1. The CDR3 runs 15 residues. The V and J ends lost 1 base and 4 bases, in that order; junction bases with no gene match: 5. CDR1 is LGHNA, CDR2 YNFKEQ, per germline. The CDR3 region has the DNA TGTGCCAGCAGCCAAGGTACCGACAGGGGCACTGAAGCTTTCTTT. Translating gives CASSQGTDRGTEAFF.

This clonotype was detected only a few times. The J gene is TRBJ2-2, the V gene TRBV21-1; the D segment call TRBD1 is taken from the table without a DNA check. TRBV21-1 corresponds to a pseudogene. The CDR3 is 13 amino acids. For the CDR3, the DNA is TGTGCCAGCTTGCCGGGGAACACCGGGGAGCTGTTTTTT. It codes for CASLPGNTGELFF.

Of note for this clonotype: Just one base apart from a much larger clone, this may be a read error. The chain recombines TRBV4-2 with TRBJ1-4, with D perhaps matching TRBD1 (5 bases). The CDR3 spans 13 residues. CDR1 is LGHNA, CDR2 YNFKEQ, per germline. The CDR3 reads CASRRGLNENLFF. The CDR3 nucleotides read TGTGCCAGCAGACGGGGACTAAATGAAAATCTGTTTTTT.

The V gene is TRBV14, the J gene TRBJ2-7, with D perhaps matching TRBD1 or TRBD2 (5 bases each). Per germline, CDR1 SGHDN and CDR2 FVKESK. Trimming cost V 0 bases and J 0 bases, with 12 bases left between them. The CDR3 has 16 amino acids. In DNA, the CDR3 is TGTGCCAGCAGCCAAGACTTGGGACCGAACTCCTACGAGCAGTACGTC. It is translated as CASSQDLGPNSYEQYV.

The J gene is TRBJ1-2, the V gene TRBV7-9, with 7 bases matching TRBD1. The CDR3 is 14 amino acids. Germline CDR1 and CDR2: SEHNR and FQNEAQ (reference sequence). Trimming cost V 2 bases and J 8 bases; bases outside gene matches: 8. CDR3: CASSLPDRLVGYTF. The CDR3 region has the DNA TGTGCCAGCAGCTTACCGGACAGGTTGGTCGGCTACACCTTC. Together with reference TRBV7-9 and TRBJ1-2, the CDR3 gives the full variable domain: DTGVSQNPRHKITKRGQNVTFRCDPISEHNRLYWYRQTLGQGPEFLTYFQNEAQLEKSRLLSDRFSAERPKGSFSTLEIQRTEQGDSAMYLCASSLPDRLVGYTFGSGTRLTVV.

The chain links TRBV4-1 to TRBJ1-2; 9 bases fit TRBD1. The trim removed 5 bases at V and 8 bases at J, leaving 15 bases unmatched. Germline values: CDR1 MGHRA, CDR2 YSYEKL. The CDR3 has 16 amino acids. In DNA form, the CDR3 reads TGCGCCAGCAGCTCACCGGGACAGGGTATCTTCGGAGGCTACACCTTC. Translated: CASSSPGQGIFGGYTF.

This clonotype appeared many times. The chain employs TRBV12-3 or TRBV12-4 and TRBJ2-5; the D call may be TRBD1 or TRBD2 (6 bases each). V lost 5 bases to trimming and J lost 0 bases, with 10 bases between them. The CDR3 is 14 amino acids. The CDR3 DNA sequence: TGTGCCAGCAGTCTCGGGGGCCACCAAGAGACCCAGTACTTC. Its translation is CASSLGGHQETQYF.

This clonotype was seen ten or more times. V and J are TRBV10-3 and TRBJ2-7, with TRBD1 matching over 10 bases. The CDR3 runs to 16 residues. Germline V gene data show CDR1 as ENHRY and CDR2 as SYGVKD. J lost 10 bases, V lost 3 bases, and 15 bases had no gene match. CDR3 sequence: CAISDSTGQGPSLQYF. CDR3 coding DNA: TGTGCCATCAGTGATTCGACGGGACAGGGGCCTTCGCTTCAGTACTTC.

This clonotype was recorded a few times. V gene TRBV20-1 combines with J gene TRBJ2-3; D might be TRBD2 (5 bases). CDR3 length equals 14 residues. V gave up 3 bases and J gave up 3 bases, with 13 bases separating them. The germline gives CDR1 DFQATT, CDR2 SNEGSKA (reference sequence). The CDR3 coding sequence is TGCAGTGCTAGCCGAGGGCCCGGGACAGATACGCAGTATTTT. It encodes CSASRGPGTDTQYF.

The J gene is TRBJ2-3, the V gene TRBV7-2; D is unclear. The CDR3 is 13 residues long. In germline, CDR1 is SGHTA, CDR2 FQGNSA. Trimming pared 2 bases from V and 5 bases from J, leaving 8 bases between. The CDR3 region is CASSLTLVDTQYF. Written as DNA, the CDR3 is TGTGCCAGCAGCTTAACCCTGGTAGATACGCAGTATTTT. Drawing the rest from reference TRBV7-2 and TRBJ2-3, the complete variable domain is GAGVSQSPSNKVTEKGKDVELRCDPISGHTALYWYRQSLGQGLEFLIYFQGNSAPDKSGLPSDRFSAERTGGSVSTLTIQRTQQEDSAVYLCASSLTLVDTQYFGPGTRLTVL.

The chain links TRBV6-2 or TRBV6-3 to TRBJ1-2; 10 bases match TRBD1. The CDR3 is 15 residues long. CDR1 is MNHEY, CDR2 SVGEGT, per germline. Trimming cost V 6 bases and J 5 bases; bases outside gene matches: 9. CDR3 coding DNA: TGTGCCAGCAGGGAACCCGGGACAGGGGAATATGGCTACACCTTC. Its translation is CASREPGTGEYGYTF.

Only a few counts were recorded for this clonotype. The chain links TRBV5-6 to TRBJ1-4; D not resolved. Germline V gene lookup returns CDR1 SGHDT and CDR2 YYEEEE. V was clipped by 1 base and J by 7 bases, with 5 bases between them. The CDR3 is 12 residues long. In nucleotides, the CDR3 is TGTGCCAGCAGCTTGCACGGTGAAAAACTGTTTTTT. Its translation is CASSLHGEKLFF.

In its sample, this clonotype was seen a few times. The genes are TRBV12-3 or TRBV12-4 and TRBJ1-2; D might be TRBD1 (5 bases). Trimming took off 5 bases at V and 0 bases at J, with 16 bases between the two ends. The CDR3 extends over 16 amino acids. CDR3 region: CASSPSGPMTNYGYTF. CDR3 bases: TGTGCCAGCAGTCCCTCGGGACCGATGACTAACTATGGCTACACCTTC.